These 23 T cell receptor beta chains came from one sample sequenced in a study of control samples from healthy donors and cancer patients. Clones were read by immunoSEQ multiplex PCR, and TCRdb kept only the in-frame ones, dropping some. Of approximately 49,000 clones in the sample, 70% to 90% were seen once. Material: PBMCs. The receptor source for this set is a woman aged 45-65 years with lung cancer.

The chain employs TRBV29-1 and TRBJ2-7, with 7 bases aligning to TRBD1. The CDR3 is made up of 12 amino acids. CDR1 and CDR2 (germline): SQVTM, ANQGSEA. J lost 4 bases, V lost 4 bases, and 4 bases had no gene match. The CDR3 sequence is CSVGQGRYEQYF. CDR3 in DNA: TGCAGCGTTGGACAGGGACGGTACGAGCAGTACTTC.

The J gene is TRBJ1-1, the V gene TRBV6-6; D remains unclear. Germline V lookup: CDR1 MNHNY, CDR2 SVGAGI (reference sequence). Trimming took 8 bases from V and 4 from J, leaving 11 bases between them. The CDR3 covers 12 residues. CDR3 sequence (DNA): TGTGCCAGCGGGTCATGGGGCACTGAAGCTTTCTTT. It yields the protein CASGSWGTEAFF.

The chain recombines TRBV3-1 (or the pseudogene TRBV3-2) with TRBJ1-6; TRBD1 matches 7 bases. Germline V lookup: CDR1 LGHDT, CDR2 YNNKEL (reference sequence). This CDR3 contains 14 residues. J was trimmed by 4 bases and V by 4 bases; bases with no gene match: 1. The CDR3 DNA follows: TGTGCCAGCAGCCGACAGGGATATAATTCACCCCTCCACTTT. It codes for CASSRQGYNSPLHF.

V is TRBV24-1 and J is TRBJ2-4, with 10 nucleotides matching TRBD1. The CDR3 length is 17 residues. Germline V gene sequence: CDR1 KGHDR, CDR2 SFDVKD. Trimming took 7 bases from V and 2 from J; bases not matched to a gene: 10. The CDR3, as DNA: TGTGCCACCAGCTCCACCCGGGACAGGGGACCCAAAAACATTCAGTACTTC. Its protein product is CATSSTRDRGPKNIQYF.

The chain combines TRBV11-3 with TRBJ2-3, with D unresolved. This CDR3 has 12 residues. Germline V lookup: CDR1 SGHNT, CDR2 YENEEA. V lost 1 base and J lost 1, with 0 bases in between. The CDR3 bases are TGTGCCAGCAGCTTAGGCACAGATACGCAGTATTTT. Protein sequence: CASSLGTDTQYF.

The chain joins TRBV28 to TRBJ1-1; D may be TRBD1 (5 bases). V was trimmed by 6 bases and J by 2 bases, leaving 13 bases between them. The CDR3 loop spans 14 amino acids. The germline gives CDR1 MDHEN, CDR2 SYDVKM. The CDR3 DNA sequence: TGTGCCAGCAGAGGTGGGGCATCAAACACTGAAGCTTTCTTT. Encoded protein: CASRGGASNTEAFF.

The DNA of the CDR3 is TGTGCCAGTCAGAGAGCCGCAAATGAAAAACTGTTTTTT. Its protein product is CASQRAANEKLFF. V gene TRBV9 combines with J gene TRBJ1-4; no reliable D call. Between the trimmed V and J ends, which lost 8 bases and 5 bases, there was a span of 13 bases. Germline V CDR1 and CDR2: SGDLS, YYNGEE. This CDR3 contains 13 residues.

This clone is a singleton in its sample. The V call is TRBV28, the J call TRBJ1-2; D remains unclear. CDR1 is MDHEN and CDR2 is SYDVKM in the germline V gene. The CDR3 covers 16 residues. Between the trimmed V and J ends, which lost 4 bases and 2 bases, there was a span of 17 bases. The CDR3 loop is CASSSRVMWANYGYTF. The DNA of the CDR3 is TGTGCCAGCAGTTCCCGCGTGATGTGGGCAAACTATGGCTACACCTTC.

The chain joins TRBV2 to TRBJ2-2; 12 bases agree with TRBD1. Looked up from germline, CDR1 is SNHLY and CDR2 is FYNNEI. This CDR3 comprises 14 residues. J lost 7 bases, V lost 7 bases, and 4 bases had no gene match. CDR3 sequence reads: CASKGQGAGGELFF. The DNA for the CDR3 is TGTGCCAGCAAGGGACAGGGGGCCGGCGGGGAGCTGTTTTTT.

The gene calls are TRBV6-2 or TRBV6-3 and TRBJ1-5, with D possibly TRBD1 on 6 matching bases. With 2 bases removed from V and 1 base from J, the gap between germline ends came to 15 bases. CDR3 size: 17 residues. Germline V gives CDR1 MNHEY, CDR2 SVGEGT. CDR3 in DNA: TGTGCCAGCAGTTACCAGTTGGGGCAGGGGAGCAATCAGCCCCAGCATTTT. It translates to CASSYQLGQGSNQPQHF.

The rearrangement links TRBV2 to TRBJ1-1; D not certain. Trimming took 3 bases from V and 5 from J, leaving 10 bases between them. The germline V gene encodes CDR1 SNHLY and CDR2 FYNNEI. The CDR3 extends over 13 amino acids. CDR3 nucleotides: TGTGCCAGCAGTGACCGGGGTCAGACTGAAGCTTTCTTT. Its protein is CASSDRGQTEAFF. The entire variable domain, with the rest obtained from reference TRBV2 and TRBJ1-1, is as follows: EPEVTQTPSHQVTQMGQEVILRCVPISNHLYFYWYRQILGQKVEFLVSFYNNEISEKSEIFDDQFSVERPDGSNFTLKIRSTKLEDSAMYFCASSDRGQTEAFFGQGTRLTVV.

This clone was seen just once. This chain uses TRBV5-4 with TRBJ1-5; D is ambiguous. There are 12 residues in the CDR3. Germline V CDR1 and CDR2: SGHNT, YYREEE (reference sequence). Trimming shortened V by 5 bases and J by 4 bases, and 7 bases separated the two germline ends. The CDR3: CASSLPNQPQHF. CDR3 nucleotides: TGTGCCAGCAGTTTGCCTAATCAGCCCCAGCATTTT.

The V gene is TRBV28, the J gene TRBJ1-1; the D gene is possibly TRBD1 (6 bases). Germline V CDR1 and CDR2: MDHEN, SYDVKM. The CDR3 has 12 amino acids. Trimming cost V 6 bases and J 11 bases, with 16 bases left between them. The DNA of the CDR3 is TGTGCCAGCAGCCCCGTTAGGCAGGGGGCTTTCTTT. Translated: CASSPVRQGAFF.

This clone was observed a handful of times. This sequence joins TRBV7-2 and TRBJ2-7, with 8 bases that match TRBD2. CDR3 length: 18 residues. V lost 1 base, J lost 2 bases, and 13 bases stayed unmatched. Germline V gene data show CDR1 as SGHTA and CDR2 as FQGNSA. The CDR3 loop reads CASSLVLRSGTRAYEQYF. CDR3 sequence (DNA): TGTGCCAGCAGCTTAGTTCTCCGATCTGGGACTAGGGCCTACGAGCAGTACTTC. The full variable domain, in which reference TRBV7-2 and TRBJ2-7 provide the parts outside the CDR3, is GAGVSQSPSNKVTEKGKDVELRCDPISGHTALYWYRQSLGQGLEFLIYFQGNSAPDKSGLPSDRFSAERTGGSVSTLTIQRTQQEDSAVYLCASSLVLRSGTRAYEQYFGPGTRLTVT.

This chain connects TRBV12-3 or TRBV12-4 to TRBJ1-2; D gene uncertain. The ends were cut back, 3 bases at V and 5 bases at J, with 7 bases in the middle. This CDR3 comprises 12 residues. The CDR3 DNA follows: TGTGCCAGCAGTTTTCGAACTTATGGCTACACCTTC. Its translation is CASSFRTYGYTF.

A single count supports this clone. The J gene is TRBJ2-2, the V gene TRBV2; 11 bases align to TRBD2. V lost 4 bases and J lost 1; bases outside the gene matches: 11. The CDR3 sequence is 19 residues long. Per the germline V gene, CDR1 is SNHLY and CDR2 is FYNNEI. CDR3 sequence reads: CASSGPSGGPLQNTGELFF. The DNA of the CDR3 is TGTGCCAGCAGTGGGCCTAGCGGGGGGCCCTTACAGAACACCGGGGAGCTGTTTTTT.

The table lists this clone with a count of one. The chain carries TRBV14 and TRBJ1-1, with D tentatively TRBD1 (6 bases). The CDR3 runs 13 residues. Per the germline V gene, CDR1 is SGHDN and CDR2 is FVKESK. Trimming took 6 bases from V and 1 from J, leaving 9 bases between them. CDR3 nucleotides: TGTGCCAGCAGACCGGACAGGAACACTGAAGCTTTCTTT. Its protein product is CASRPDRNTEAFF. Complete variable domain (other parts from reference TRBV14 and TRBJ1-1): EAGVTQFPSHSVIEKGQTVTLRCDPISGHDNLYWYRRVMGKEIKFLLHFVKESKQDESGMPNNRFLAERTGGTYSTLKVQPAELEDSGVYFCASRPDRNTEAFFGQGTRLTVV.

In nucleotides, the CDR3 is TGTGCCAGCAGTTTCGGGCAGCCAGTCACTGAAGCTTTCTTT. Translating it yields CASSFGQPVTEAFF. The V and J genes are TRBV27 and TRBJ1-1; D is undetermined. CDR3 length: 14 amino acids. From germline, CDR1 is MNHEY and CDR2 SMNVEV (reference sequence). V was pared by 3 bases and J by 4 bases, with 12 bases between.

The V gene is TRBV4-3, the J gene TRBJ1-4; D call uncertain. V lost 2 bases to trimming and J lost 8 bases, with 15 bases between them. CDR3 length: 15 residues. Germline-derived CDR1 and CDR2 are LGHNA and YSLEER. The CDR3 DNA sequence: TGCGCCAGCAGCCAAAACGAGGGAGTCGGGGAAAAACTGTTTTTT. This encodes CASSQNEGVGEKLFF.

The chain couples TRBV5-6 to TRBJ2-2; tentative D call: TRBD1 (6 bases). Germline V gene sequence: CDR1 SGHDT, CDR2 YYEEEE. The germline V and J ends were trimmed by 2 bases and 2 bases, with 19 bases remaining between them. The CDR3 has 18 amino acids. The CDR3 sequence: CASSLMSMWGQNTGELFF. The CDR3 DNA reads TGTGCCAGCAGCTTAATGTCTATGTGGGGGCAAAACACCGGGGAGCTGTTTTTT.

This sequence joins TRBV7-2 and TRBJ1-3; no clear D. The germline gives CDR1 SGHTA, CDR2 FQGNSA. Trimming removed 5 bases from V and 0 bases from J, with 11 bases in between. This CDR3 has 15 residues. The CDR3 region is CASSAQTSSGNTIYF. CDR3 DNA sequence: TGTGCCAGCAGCGCACAAACTAGCTCTGGAAACACCATATATTTT.

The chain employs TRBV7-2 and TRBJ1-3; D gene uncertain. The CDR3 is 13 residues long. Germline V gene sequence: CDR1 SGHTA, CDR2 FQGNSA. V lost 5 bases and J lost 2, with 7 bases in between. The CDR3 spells CASSPQAGNTIYF. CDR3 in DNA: TGTGCCAGCAGCCCGCAGGCTGGAAACACCATATATTTT.

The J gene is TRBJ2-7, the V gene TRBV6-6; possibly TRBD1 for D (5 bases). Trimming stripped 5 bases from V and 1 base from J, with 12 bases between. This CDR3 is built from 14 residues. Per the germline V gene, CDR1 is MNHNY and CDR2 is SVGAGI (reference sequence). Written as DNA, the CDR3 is TGTGCCAGCAGTCATTTGACAGAGTCCTACGAGCAGTACTTC. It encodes CASSHLTESYEQYF.